Below are 26 T cell receptor beta chains sequenced from a single sample in a study of blood T cell repertoires in COVID-19. Sequenced by immunoSEQ multiplex PCR; TCRdb stores in-frame clones only, minus some. The sample consists of 200,000 to 250,000 clones, 84% of them appearing once. The sample comprised peripheral blood. These receptors all come from a woman aged 80 or older with COVID-19, enrolled during active disease.

The chain recombines TRBV5-4 with TRBJ2-5; maybe TRBD2 (5 bases). V was trimmed by 1 base and J by 5 bases, leaving 12 bases between them. The V gene's germline CDR1 is SGHNT and CDR2 YYREEE (reference sequence). This CDR3 is 14 amino acids long. CDR3 residues: CASSLSGLGETQYF. In DNA, the CDR3 is TGTGCCAGCAGCTTGTCGGGGTTGGGGGAGACCCAGTACTTC.

The gene calls are TRBV1 and TRBJ2-1; TRBD2 is the table's D call, not checked against the DNA. TRBV1 is a listed pseudogene. This CDR3 is 16 amino acids long. The CDR3 sequence is CTSSLLAGGPYNEQFF. CDR3 in DNA: TGCACCAGCAGCTTACTAGCGGGGGGCCCCTACAATGAGCAGTTCTTC.

The rearrangement links TRBV10-3 to TRBJ1-6; 7 bases agree with TRBD1. V lost 3 bases, J lost 7 bases, and 6 bases stayed unmatched. The CDR3 has 15 residues. Per germline, CDR1 ENHRY and CDR2 SYGVKD. CDR3 in DNA: TGTGCCATCAGTGATCAGACAGGGAGAAATTCACCCCTCCACTTT. This gives the protein CAISDQTGRNSPLHF.

With regard to this clone: The junction differs from germline at one of its ends, possibly a read error. The chain couples TRBV7-7 to TRBJ2-5; D gene ambiguous. The V gene's germline CDR1 is SSHAT and CDR2 FNYEAQ (reference sequence). There are 14 residues in the CDR3. The CDR3 bases are TGTGCTAGCAGCTTATCAATTGGCAGGGAGACCCAGTACTTC. Protein: CASSLSIGRETQYF.

The sample holds one count of this clone. The chain uses TRBV14 and TRBJ2-1, with 10 bases identical to TRBD1. V shed 2 bases, J shed 0 bases, and the junction held 7 bases outside the gene matches. Germline CDR1 reads SGHDN; CDR2 reads FVKESK. The CDR3 has 18 amino acids. CDR3 nucleotides: TGTGCCAGCAGCCAACATGAGACAGGGGGCGCCTCCTACAATGAGCAGTTCTTC. The encoded protein is CASSQHETGGASYNEQFF.

The genes are TRBV5-5 and TRBJ1-5; the D gene is possibly TRBD1 (5 bases). Germline loops: CDR1 SGHKS, CDR2 YYEKEE (reference sequence). The CDR3 totals 14 residues. V lost 0 bases and J lost 7, with 11 bases in between. Written as DNA, the CDR3 is TGTGCCAGCAGCTTGGAGGGGTCGTGGCAGCCCCAGCATTTT. It codes for CASSLEGSWQPQHF.

In this sample, this clone turned up many times. Other DNA sequences in the sample encode the same CDR3. V gene TRBV7-8 combines with J gene TRBJ1-1; maybe TRBD1 (6 bases). V was pared by 2 bases and J by 1 base, with 11 bases between. CDR1 is SGHVS and CDR2 is FQNEAQ in the germline V gene. CDR3 length: 15 amino acids. The CDR3 sequence: CASSLLSTGNTEAFF. DNA for the CDR3: TGTGCCAGCAGCTTATTATCGACAGGGAACACTGAAGCTTTCTTT.

This chain connects TRBV27 to TRBJ2-2, with D uncertain. The germline V and J ends were trimmed by 8 bases and 4 bases, with 8 bases remaining between them. Germline CDR1 is MNHEY and CDR2 is SMNVEV (reference sequence). The CDR3 runs to 12 residues. In nucleotides, the CDR3 is TGTGCCAGCCAGGAATTCACCGGGGAGCTGTTTTTT. Translation: CASQEFTGELFF.

DNA for the CDR3: TGCAGCGTTGGACTCTTGGGGGGGGCCGGCGACGAGCAGTACTTC. This translates into CSVGLLGGAGDEQYF. This sequence joins TRBV29-1 and TRBJ2-7; a possible D gene is TRBD2 (7 bases). CDR1 and CDR2 from the germline V gene are SQVTM and ANQGSEA. V was trimmed by 4 bases and J by 5 bases, leaving 21 bases between them. The CDR3 sequence is 15 residues long.

V gene TRBV25-1 combines with J gene TRBJ1-1, with TRBD1 as a possible D gene (6 bases). The CDR3 sequence is 13 residues long. Between the trimmed V and J ends, which lost 4 bases and 10 bases, there was a span of 16 bases. Germline loops: CDR1 MGHDK, CDR2 SYGVNS. DNA for the CDR3: TGTGCCAGCAGTGCGGGCAGGGGAGCTGGAGCTTTCTTT. Translated, it gives CASSAGRGAGAFF.

This chain uses TRBV12-5 with TRBJ2-5; 12 bases are a match to TRBD2. Germline V gene lookup returns CDR1 LGHNT and CDR2 FRNRAP. J was trimmed by 2 bases and V by 5 bases; bases with no gene match: 3. The CDR3 runs to 15 residues. CDR3 in DNA: TGTGCTAGTGGTGGACTAGCGGGACCTCAAGAGACCCAGTACTTC. Encoded protein: CASGGLAGPQETQYF. Looking up the rest from reference TRBV12-5 and TRBJ2-5 gives the full variable domain: DARVTQTPRHKVTEMGQEVTMRCQPILGHNTVFWYRQTMMQGLELLAYFRNRAPLDDSGMPKDRFSAEMPDATLATLKIQPSEPRDSAVYFCASGGLAGPQETQYFGPGTRLLVL.

V and J are TRBV18 and TRBJ1-2; TRBD1 might be the D (6 bases). V gave up 0 bases and J gave up 3 bases, with 11 bases separating them. The CDR3 is made up of 15 amino acids. Germline CDR1 and CDR2: KGHSH and LQKENI. The DNA of the CDR3 is TGTGCCAGCTCACCACCCTTGACAGGCGACTATGGCTACACCTTC. It specifies CASSPPLTGDYGYTF. Looking up the rest from reference TRBV18 and TRBJ1-2 gives the full variable domain: NAGVMQNPRHLVRRRGQEARLRCSPMKGHSHVYWYRQLPEEGLKFMVYLQKENIIDESGMPKERFSAEFPKEGPSILRIQQVVRGDSAAYFCASSPPLTGDYGYTFGSGTRLTVV.

The CDR3 region has the DNA TGTGCCAGCAGCTTACAGACAGGGTTGGATTCACCCCTCCACTTT. Protein: CASSLQTGLDSPLHF. The gene calls are TRBV7-2 and TRBJ1-6; TRBD1 matches 7 bases. This CDR3 comprises 15 residues. CDR1 and CDR2 from the germline V gene are SGHTA and FQGNSA. The V gene end was trimmed by 2 bases and the J gene end by 8 bases; junction bases not matched to a gene: 6.

The chain has TRBV29-1 and TRBJ1-2; D ambiguous. The CDR3 covers 10 residues. Looked up from germline, CDR1 is SQVTM and CDR2 is ANQGSEA. V was clipped by 3 bases and J by 4 bases, with 3 bases between them. The CDR3, as DNA: TGCAGCGTTGAGGCCTATGGCTACACCTTC. The encoded protein is CSVEAYGYTF. Combining the CDR3 with reference TRBV29-1 and TRBJ1-2 gives the whole variable domain SAVISQKPSRDICQRGTSLTIQCQVDSQVTMMFWYRQQPGQSLTLIATANQGSEATYESGFVIDKFPISRPNLTFSTLTVSNMSPEDSSIYLCSVEAYGYTFGSGTRLTVV.

The V call is TRBV7-3, the J call TRBJ1-1, with D unclear. CDR1 is SGHTA, CDR2 FQGTGA, per germline. V lost 6 bases to trimming and J lost 1 base, with 9 bases between them. The CDR3 has 13 amino acids. The CDR3 spells CASSSFKNTEAFF. CDR3 DNA sequence: TGTGCCAGCAGTTCATTCAAGAACACTGAAGCTTTCTTT.

J is TRBJ2-5 and V is TRBV2; tentatively, D is TRBD1 (5 bases). The V end was cut by 8 bases, the J end by 2 bases, with 39 bases between. Germline CDR1 reads SNHLY; CDR2 reads FYNNEI. The CDR3 contains 22 residues. CDR3 in DNA: TGTGCCAGCCTCTCCGGAACAGGTGGACGTGCCCTACCCTCATGGGATCAAGAGACCCAGTACTTC. Encoded protein: CASLSGTGGRALPSWDQETQYF.

The rearrangement joins TRBV19 to TRBJ2-3; 11 bases are shared with TRBD2. CDR1 LNHDA and CDR2 SQIVND come from the germline V gene (reference sequence). The V segment lost 5 bases and the J segment 4 bases; nucleotides outside the gene matches: 5. The CDR3 is 15 amino acids. CDR3 DNA: TGTGCCAGTAGTGTACTAGCGGGGGTTTCAGATACGCAGTATTTT. Its protein product is CASSVLAGVSDTQYF. Complete variable domain (other parts from reference TRBV19 and TRBJ2-3): DGGITQSPKYLFRKEGQNVTLSCEQNLNHDAMYWYRQDPGQGLRLIYYSQIVNDFQKGDIAEGYSVSREKKESFPLTVTSAQKNPTAFYLCASSVLAGVSDTQYFGPGTRLTVL.

V gene TRBV6-6 combines with J gene TRBJ1-5; tentative D call: TRBD1 (6 bases). The CDR3 has 16 amino acids. V was cut by 0 bases and J by 1 base, with 10 bases left in between. Germline V gene sequence: CDR1 MNHNY, CDR2 SVGAGI (reference sequence). The CDR3 nucleotides read TGTGCCAGCAGTTACTCGGGACAAAGGAGCAATCAGCCCCAGCATTTT. It yields the protein CASSYSGQRSNQPQHF.

This clone has only one observation. The CDR3 nucleotides are TGTGCCACCAGTGCCCAGACAGGGATTGTGTATGGCTACACCTTC. Its protein is CATSAQTGIVYGYTF. This chain joins TRBV24-1 and TRBJ1-2; TRBD1 agrees at 7 bases. Germline trimming cut 5 bases from V and 5 bases from J; bases unmatched to any gene: 10. The CDR3 has 15 amino acids. Germline CDR1 and CDR2: KGHDR and SFDVKD.

In this sample, this clone turned up a few times. V and J are TRBV3-1 (or the pseudogene TRBV3-2) and TRBJ1-2, with 7 bases aligning to TRBD1. With V trimmed by 2 bases and J by 8 bases, 5 bases remained unmatched. Germline V gene data show CDR1 as LGHDT and CDR2 as YNNKEL (reference sequence). This CDR3 comprises 13 residues. The chain's CDR3 is CASSQNDRAGYTF. The CDR3 DNA follows: TGTGCCAGCAGCCAAAATGACAGGGCAGGCTACACCTTC.

This clone turned up a few times. The V and J genes are TRBV7-3 and TRBJ1-6, with D tentatively TRBD1 (5 bases). Germline CDR1 is SGHTA and CDR2 is FQGTGA. The CDR3 extends over 15 amino acids. The V and J ends lost 2 bases and 5 bases respectively, with 10 bases between them. CDR3 coding DNA: TGTGCCAGCAGCTTACGGGGGAGGGATAATTCACCCCTCCACTTT. Protein sequence: CASSLRGRDNSPLHF.

The CDR3 nucleotides are TGTGCCAGCAGCCCCGAGGTCCCGAGCCCCCTCCACTTT. This gives the protein CASSPEVPSPLHF. This chain links TRBV12-3 or TRBV12-4 with TRBJ1-6; the D is unclear. The CDR3 is 13 residues long. V was cut by 6 bases and J by 13 bases, with 16 bases left in between.

The J gene is TRBJ2-1, the V gene TRBV4-1; 11 nucleotides agree with TRBD1. The CDR3 loop spans 16 amino acids. Germline CDR1 MGHRA, CDR2 YSYEKL. With V trimmed by 4 bases and J by 6 bases, 8 bases remained unmatched. The CDR3 spells CASSPTGTGGFNEQFF. DNA for the CDR3: TGCGCCAGCAGCCCAACCGGGACAGGGGGGTTCAATGAGCAGTTCTTC.

The chain joins TRBV20-1 to TRBJ2-1; TRBD2 agrees at 11 bases. The CDR3 contains 17 residues. Germline V gene sequence: CDR1 DFQATT, CDR2 SNEGSKA (reference sequence). The trim removed 3 bases at V and 7 bases at J, leaving 14 bases unmatched. The CDR3 is CSASSSELAGVKNEQFF. In nucleotides, the CDR3 is TGCAGTGCTAGTTCCTCCGAACTAGCGGGAGTGAAAAATGAGCAGTTCTTC.

This chain links TRBV7-2 with TRBJ1-1; 7 bases map to TRBD1. Germline-derived CDR1 and CDR2 are SGHTA and FQGNSA. The V gene end was trimmed by 10 bases and the J gene end by 5 bases; junction bases not matched to a gene: 16. The CDR3 is made up of 15 amino acids. CDR3 in DNA: TGTGCCACCAGGGCGAGAGGGGGCGCGTGGACTGAAGCTTTCTTT. Protein: CATRARGGAWTEAFF.

The rearrangement links TRBV28 to TRBJ1-5, with 9 bases matching TRBD1. Germline V lookup: CDR1 MDHEN, CDR2 SYDVKM. Germline trimming cut 5 bases from V and 7 bases from J; bases unmatched to any gene: 9. This CDR3 is 15 amino acids long. CDR3 region: CASSPWDREAQPQHF. The CDR3 coding sequence is TGTGCCAGCAGTCCATGGGACAGGGAGGCGCAGCCCCAGCATTTT.